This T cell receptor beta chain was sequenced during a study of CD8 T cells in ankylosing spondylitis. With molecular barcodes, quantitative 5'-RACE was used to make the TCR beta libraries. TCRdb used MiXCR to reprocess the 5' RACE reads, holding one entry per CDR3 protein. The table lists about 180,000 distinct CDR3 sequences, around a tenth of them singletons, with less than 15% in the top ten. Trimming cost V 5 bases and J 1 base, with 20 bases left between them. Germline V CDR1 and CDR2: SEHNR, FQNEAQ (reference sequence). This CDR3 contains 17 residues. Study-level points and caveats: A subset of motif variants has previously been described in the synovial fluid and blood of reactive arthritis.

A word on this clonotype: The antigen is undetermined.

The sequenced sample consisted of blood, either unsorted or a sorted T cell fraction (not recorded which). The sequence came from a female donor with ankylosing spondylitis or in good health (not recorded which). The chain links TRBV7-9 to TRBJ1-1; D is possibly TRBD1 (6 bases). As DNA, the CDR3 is TGTGCCAGCAGCCCTAGTAGGGGGACACTTTCGAACACTGAAGCTTTCTTT. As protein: CASSPSRGTLSNTEAFF.